In this sample, the clone carrying this TCR beta chain turned up once. The antigen is unknown. This specimen comes from a study of OX40 agonist ivuxolimab in advanced cancers. Study findings and constraints: Within 6 weeks, CD4+ and CD8+ blood T cells expanded clonally at 0.1 to 3.0 mg/kg.

The CDR3 consists of 14 residues. The germline V gene encodes CDR1 LNHDA and CDR2 SQIVND (reference sequence). V lost 4 bases, J lost 0 bases, and 10 bases lay in between. Only in-frame clones appear in the TCRdb table, and some are missing; sequencing was by immunoSEQ multiplex PCR. The sample includes about 68,000 clones, about nine tenths of them seen just once. The clonotype comes from an adult with an advanced solid tumor such as melanoma, head and neck, liver or kidney cancer. The chain combines TRBV19 with TRBJ2-7, with D maybe TRBD1 (5 bases). Sequenced material: CD4+ or CD8+ T cells sorted from blood, taken in a trial of the OX40 agonist ivuxolimab. The CDR3: CASSTTASSYEQYF. CDR3 nucleotide sequence: TGTGCCAGTAGTACGACAGCGAGCTCCTACGAGCAGTACTTC.